A selection of T cell receptor beta chains follows, all from one sample in a study of blood T cell repertoires in COVID-19. Assay used: immunoSEQ multiplex PCR; TCRdb lists only in-frame clones, some missing. The sample shows about 120,000 clones, under 95% of them seen only once. The sample comprised peripheral blood. The receptor set was obtained from a man over 45 with active COVID-19. The CDR3 runs from the conserved cysteine through the conserved F or W. D genes are given only for firm matches. Clone size, where shown, is once, few, many, or a class for clones that have expanded.

j_gene: TRBJ1-2
v_gene: TRBV11-3
abundance: NA
d_gene: TRBD1
CDR3aa: CASSLVSRTGVNYGYTF

j_gene: TRBJ2-6
v_gene: TRBV19
abundance: NA
d_gene: TRBD1
CDR3aa: CASSPRQGSANVLTF

j_gene: TRBJ2-1
v_gene: TRBV11-3
abundance: NA
d_gene: NA
CDR3aa: CASSLDFTGDSRQFF

j_gene: TRBJ2-2
v_gene: TRBV19
abundance: NA
d_gene: NA
CDR3aa: CASSRGRNSNTGELFF

j_gene: TRBJ1-1
v_gene: TRBV5-6
abundance: NA
d_gene: NA
CDR3aa: CASSLVQPNTEAFF

j_gene: TRBJ1-3
v_gene: TRBV30
abundance: NA
d_gene: TRBD1
CDR3aa: CAWSVQQGASGNTIYF

j_gene: TRBJ2-1
v_gene: TRBV29-1
abundance: NA
d_gene: TRBD1
CDR3aa: CSAGGDRGYNEQFF

j_gene: TRBJ1-2
v_gene: TRBV27
abundance: NA
d_gene: NA
CDR3aa: CASSLQQGMGGYTF

j_gene: TRBJ2-1
v_gene: TRBV7-9
abundance: NA
d_gene: TRBD2
CDR3aa: CASSFSLAGGLGYNEQFF

j_gene: TRBJ2-5
v_gene: TRBV12-5
abundance: NA
d_gene: TRBD2
CDR3aa: CASGLDPGTSVGETQYF

j_gene: TRBJ1-4
v_gene: TRBV18
abundance: NA
d_gene: TRBD1
CDR3aa: CASSPRTGGVEKLFF

j_gene: TRBJ2-1
v_gene: TRBV2
abundance: NA
d_gene: TRBD1
CDR3aa: CASVSDRAPDEQFF

j_gene: TRBJ2-7
v_gene: TRBV4-2
abundance: NA
d_gene: TRBD1
CDR3aa: CASGAWTGPYEQYF

j_gene: TRBJ2-1
v_gene: TRBV28
abundance: NA
d_gene: TRBD2
CDR3aa: CASSTSGGSYNEQFF

j_gene: TRBJ2-7
v_gene: TRBV11-1
abundance: NA
d_gene: NA
CDR3aa: CASSSDSYEQYF

j_gene: TRBJ2-3
v_gene: TRBV6-5
abundance: NA
d_gene: TRBD2
CDR3aa: CASYIAGVRPDTQYF

j_gene: TRBJ2-7
v_gene: TRBV19
abundance: NA
d_gene: TRBD1
CDR3aa: CASSPRTGYFNEQYF

j_gene: TRBJ1-5
v_gene: TRBV7-8
abundance: NA
d_gene: NA
CDR3aa: CASSFSGGRINQPQHF

j_gene: TRBJ1-1
v_gene: TRBV30
abundance: NA
d_gene: TRBD1
CDR3aa: CAWGHPGQAKTF

j_gene: TRBJ2-3
v_gene: TRBV12-3/TRBV12-4
abundance: once
d_gene: TRBD2
CDR3aa: CASGTSVTQYF

j_gene: TRBJ2-6
v_gene: TRBV7-9
abundance: once
d_gene: NA
CDR3aa: CASSLHRAGANVLTF

j_gene: TRBJ1-2
v_gene: TRBV18
abundance: NA
d_gene: NA
CDR3aa: CASSPDGGNYGYTF

j_gene: TRBJ2-2
v_gene: TRBV5-4
abundance: NA
d_gene: TRBD2
CDR3aa: CASSSGLAGANTGELFF

j_gene: TRBJ1-2
v_gene: TRBV29-1
abundance: NA
d_gene: NA
CDR3aa: CSGWTEVGGYTF

j_gene: TRBJ2-1
v_gene: TRBV30
abundance: NA
d_gene: TRBD2
CDR3aa: CAWTRLAGSYNEQFF

j_gene: TRBJ1-6
v_gene: TRBV18
abundance: NA
d_gene: TRBD1
CDR3aa: CASSDPGGLSYNSPLHF

j_gene: TRBJ2-1
v_gene: TRBV5-1
abundance: NA
d_gene: TRBD2
CDR3aa: CASSVLLARAQNEQFF

j_gene: TRBJ2-1
v_gene: TRBV2
abundance: NA
d_gene: TRBD2
CDR3aa: CASSDLGLINEQFF

j_gene: TRBJ1-2
v_gene: TRBV12-3/TRBV12-4
abundance: once
d_gene: TRBD1
CDR3aa: CASRGQGAEGYTF

j_gene: TRBJ1-2
v_gene: TRBV6-5
abundance: NA
d_gene: NA
CDR3aa: CASTAGSNYGYTF

j_gene: TRBJ2-2
v_gene: TRBV2
abundance: NA
d_gene: NA
CDR3aa: CASSAQGRDTGELFF

j_gene: TRBJ2-6
v_gene: TRBV19
abundance: NA
d_gene: NA
CDR3aa: CASAPRFLSGANVLTF

j_gene: TRBJ2-3
v_gene: TRBV7-9
abundance: few
d_gene: NA
CDR3aa: CASSSSVPDTQYF

j_gene: TRBJ1-1
v_gene: TRBV6-5
abundance: NA
d_gene: TRBD1
CDR3aa: CASSLGTGIMNTEAFF

j_gene: TRBJ1-1
v_gene: TRBV24-1
abundance: NA
d_gene: NA
CDR3aa: CATSAWGDTEAFF